This is a list of T cell receptor beta chains from one sample in a study of blood T cells in healthy people across ages. TCRdb reprocessed the 5' RACE reads via MiXCR and lists one record per CDR3 protein. Here the sample spans over a million distinct CDR3 sequences, 55% to 75% being singletons. The sample comprised blood. These receptors were collected from a man aged 18 to 30 in good health. Each CDR3 is given with its conserved first and last residue. Each record gives: V gene, J gene, CDR3 length, D gene, clone size, CDR3 DNA, CDR3 protein. D genes are given only for firm matches. Only part of the rows carry a size: once, few, many, or a class if the clone is expanded.

>TRBV12-3/TRBV12-4|TRBJ1-2|17|TRBD1|NA
TGTGCCAGCAGGCCCGGGACAGTGAAGTCCCTGCTCCATGGCTACACCTTC
CASRPGTVKSLLHGYTF
>TRBV4-1|TRBJ1-2|15|NA|NA
TGCGCCAGCAGCCAAGATCTTACAGGGAACTATGGCTACACCTTC
CASSQDLTGNYGYTF
>TRBV7-2|TRBJ1-3|15|NA|NA
TGTGCCAGCAGCTTGGCACGCCTCTCTGGAAACACCATATATTTT
CASSLARLSGNTIYF
>TRBV20-1|TRBJ2-7|16|TRBD2|few
TGCAGTGTTTTCCAGCCAGGTACTAGCGGTTACAATGAGCAGTACTTC
CSVFQPGTSGYNEQYF
>TRBV7-6|TRBJ2-7|16|TRBD1|NA
TGTGCCAGCAGCTTAGCGCAGGGACAGGGGACCTACGAGCAGTACTTC
CASSLAQGQGTYEQYF
>TRBV7-2|TRBJ2-1|19|NA|few
TGTGCCAGCAGCCCAACTGCTTTAAGGAGGCAGGGGAAGGACAATGAGCAGTTCTTC
CASSPTALRRQGKDNEQFF
>TRBV12-3/TRBV12-4|TRBJ2-1|13|NA|NA
TGTGCCAGCAGTCGACAGGAGAGGAATGAGCAGTTCTTC
CASSRQERNEQFF
>TRBV5-7|TRBJ1-4|14|NA|NA
TGTGCCAGCAGCTTGGTGAGACAACGGCGAAAACTGTTTTTT
CASSLVRQRRKLFF
>TRBV9|TRBJ1-2|16|NA|NA
TGTGCCAGCAGCGCTCGGACGGCCGGTAGTGGCTATGGCTACACCTTC
CASSARTAGSGYGYTF
>TRBV5-1|TRBJ2-5|16|TRBD2|NA
TGCGCCAGCAGCCCCATAGCGGGAGGGGCTGTGGAGACCCAGTACTTC
CASSPIAGGAVETQYF
>TRBV10-3|TRBJ2-7|14|TRBD1|NA
TGTGCCATCAGTCCAACAGGGGGCCTCTACGAGCAGTACTTC
CAISPTGGLYEQYF
>TRBV27|TRBJ2-7|17|NA|NA
TGTGCCAGCAGCCACACCAGGTACCAGGGGTTTACTTACGAGCAGTACTTC
CASSHTRYQGFTYEQYF
>TRBV12-3/TRBV12-4|TRBJ1-2|17|NA|NA
TGTGCCAGCACCTTTACTTTACGTCCCACTCCATTAAGAGGCTACACCTTC
CASTFTLRPTPLRGYTF
>TRBV2|TRBJ2-1|19|NA|NA
TGTGCCAGCAGTGAAGCGCGGTTGGCGGCCGGAAGCTCCTACAATGAGCAGTTCTTC
CASSEARLAAGSSYNEQFF
>TRBV5-1|TRBJ1-1|17|TRBD1|NA
TGCGCCAGCAGCTTGGGACGGGGACAGCTTATGAACACTGAAGCTTTCTTT
CASSLGRGQLMNTEAFF
>TRBV12-3/TRBV12-4|TRBJ2-7|15|NA|few
TGTGCCAGCAGTCCCTCGCCAGGGAGGCTCGGCGAGCAGTACTTC
CASSPSPGRLGEQYF
>TRBV28|TRBJ2-5|15|NA|NA
TGTGCCAGCAGTTTACAAGCACGGGGGCAAGAGACCCAGTACTTC
CASSLQARGQETQYF
>TRBV29-1|TRBJ2-7|13|NA|NA
TGCAGCGTGGCCGGGACACTAAACTACGAGCAGTACTTC
CSVAGTLNYEQYF
>TRBV7-6|TRBJ2-3|17|TRBD1|NA
TGTGCCAGCAGCTTGGGAACCTCGACAGGGTTCAGAGATACGCAGTATTTT
CASSLGTSTGFRDTQYF
>TRBV4-1|TRBJ2-7|13|NA|NA
TGCGCCAGCAGCCAAGACCCCGACGGCGAGCAGTACTTC
CASSQDPDGEQYF
>TRBV6-2/TRBV6-3|TRBJ2-2|16|NA|NA
TGTGCCAGCACCCCGAGCGGAAGACGGAACACCGGGGAGCTGTTTTTT
CASTPSGRRNTGELFF
>TRBV5-6|TRBJ2-7|13|NA|many
TGTGCCAGCAGCGCGGGACAGACCTACGAGCAGTACTTC
CASSAGQTYEQYF
>TRBV29-1|TRBJ2-5|12|NA|few
TGCAGCGTTACGATAAACCAAGAGACCCAGTACTTC
CSVTINQETQYF
>TRBV14|TRBJ1-2|15|NA|NA
TGTGCCAGCAGCCAAAGGCCACAGGCAAACTATGGCTACACCTTC
CASSQRPQANYGYTF
>TRBV12-3/TRBV12-4|TRBJ2-3|14|TRBD2|once
TGTGCCAGCAGTTTAACTAGCGGGGAGTACACGCAGTATTTT
CASSLTSGEYTQYF
>TRBV10-3|TRBJ2-3|17|TRBD2|NA
TGTGCCATCACCCAGTTTGCGGTAGCGGGGCCCGGGGATACGCAGTATTTT
CAITQFAVAGPGDTQYF
>TRBV6-5|TRBJ2-1|14|TRBD2|few
TGTGCCAGCAGTAGGACTAGTACCTACAATGAGCAGTTCTTC
CASSRTSTYNEQFF
>TRBV2|TRBJ2-7|14|TRBD1|NA
TGTGCCAGCAGAGAGGGACAGGGGGACCACGAGCAGTACTTC
CASREGQGDHEQYF
>TRBV27|TRBJ1-4|17|TRBD1|NA
TGTGCCAGCAGTTCCCCTGACGTGAGGGGGCTCGGTGAAAAACTGTTTTTT
CASSSPDVRGLGEKLFF
>TRBV7-6|TRBJ1-6|13|NA|NA
TGTGCCAGCAGCCCCGGGTTACGTTCACCCCTCCACTTT
CASSPGLRSPLHF
>TRBV11-2|TRBJ2-7|16|TRBD1|once
TGTGCCAGCAGCCTCCCCGGGACAGATTTGCCCTACGAGCAGTACTTC
CASSLPGTDLPYEQYF
>TRBV3-1|TRBJ2-3|12|NA|once
TGTGCCGGCAGCCAAGTAAGAGATACGCAGTATTTT
CAGSQVRDTQYF